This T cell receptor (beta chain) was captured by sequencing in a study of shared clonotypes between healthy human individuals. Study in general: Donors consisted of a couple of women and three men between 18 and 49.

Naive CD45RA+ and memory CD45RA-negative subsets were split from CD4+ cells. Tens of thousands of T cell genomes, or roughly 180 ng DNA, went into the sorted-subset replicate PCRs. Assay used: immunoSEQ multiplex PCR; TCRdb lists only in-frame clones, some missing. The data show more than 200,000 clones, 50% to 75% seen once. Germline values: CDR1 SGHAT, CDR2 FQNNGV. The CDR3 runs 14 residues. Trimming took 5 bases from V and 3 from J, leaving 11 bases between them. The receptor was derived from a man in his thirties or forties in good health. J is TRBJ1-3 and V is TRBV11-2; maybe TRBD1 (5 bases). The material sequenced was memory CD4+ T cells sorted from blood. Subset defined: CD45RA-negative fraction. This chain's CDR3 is CASSSRGDGNTIYF. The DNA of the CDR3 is TGTGCCAGCAGCAGTAGAGGGGATGGAAACACCATATATTTT.